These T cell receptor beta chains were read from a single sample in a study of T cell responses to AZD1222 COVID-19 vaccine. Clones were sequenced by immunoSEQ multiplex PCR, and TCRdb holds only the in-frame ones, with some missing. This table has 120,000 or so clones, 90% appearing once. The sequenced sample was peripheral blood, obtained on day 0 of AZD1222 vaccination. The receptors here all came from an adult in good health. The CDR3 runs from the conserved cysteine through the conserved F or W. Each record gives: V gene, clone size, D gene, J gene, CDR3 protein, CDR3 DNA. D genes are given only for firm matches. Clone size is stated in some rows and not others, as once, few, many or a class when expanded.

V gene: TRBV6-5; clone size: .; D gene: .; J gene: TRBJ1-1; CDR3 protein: CASRSWAEAFF; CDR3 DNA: TGTGCCAGCAGGTCTTGGGCTGAAGCTTTCTTT
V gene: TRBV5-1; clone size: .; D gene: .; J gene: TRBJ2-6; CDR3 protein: CASSLQVSGANVLTF; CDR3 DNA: TGCGCCAGCAGCTTACAGGTCTCTGGGGCCAACGTCCTGACTTTC
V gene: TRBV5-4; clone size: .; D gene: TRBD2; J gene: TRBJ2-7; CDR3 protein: CASSERTSGSLEQYF; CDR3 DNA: TGTGCCAGCAGCGAAAGGACTAGCGGGAGTCTTGAGCAGTACTTC
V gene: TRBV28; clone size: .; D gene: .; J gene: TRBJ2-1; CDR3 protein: CASSKDNNEQFF; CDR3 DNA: TGTGCCAGCAGTAAGGACAACAATGAGCAGTTCTTC
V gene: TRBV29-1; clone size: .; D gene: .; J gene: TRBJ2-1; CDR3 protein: CSVEGAYNEQFF; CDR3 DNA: TGCAGCGTTGAGGGTGCGTACAATGAGCAGTTCTTC
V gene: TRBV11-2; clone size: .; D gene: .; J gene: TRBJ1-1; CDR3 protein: CASSLSGYTEAFF; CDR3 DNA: TGTGCCAGCAGCTTAAGTGGTTACACTGAAGCTTTCTTT
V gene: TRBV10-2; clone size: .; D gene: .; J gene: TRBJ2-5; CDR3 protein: CASSEGETQYF; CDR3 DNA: TGCGCCAGCAGTGAGGGGGAGACCCAGTACTTC
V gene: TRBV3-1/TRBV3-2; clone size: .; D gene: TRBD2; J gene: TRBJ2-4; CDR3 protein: CASSQGLAGIAKNIQYF; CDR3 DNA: TGTGCCAGCAGCCAAGGTCTAGCGGGTATAGCCAAAAACATTCAGTACTTC
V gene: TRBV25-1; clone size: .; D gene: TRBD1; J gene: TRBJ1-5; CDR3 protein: CASSTGGQPQHF; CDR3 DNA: TGTGCCAGCTCGACAGGGGGGCAGCCCCAGCATTTT
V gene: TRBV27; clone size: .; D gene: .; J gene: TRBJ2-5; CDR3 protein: CASRRRSQETQYF; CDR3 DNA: TGTGCCAGCAGGAGACGGTCACAAGAGACCCAGTACTTC
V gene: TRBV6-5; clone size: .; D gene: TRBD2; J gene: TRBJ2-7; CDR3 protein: CASRTRTSGSYEQYF; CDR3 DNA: TGTGCCAGCAGGACGAGGACTAGCGGCTCCTACGAGCAGTACTTC
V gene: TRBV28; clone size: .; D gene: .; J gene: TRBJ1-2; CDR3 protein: CASSPPGGSGVYTF; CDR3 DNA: TGTGCCAGCAGTCCTCCGGGAGGTTCGGGTGTCTACACCTTC
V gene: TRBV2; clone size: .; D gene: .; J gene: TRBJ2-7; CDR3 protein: CASSTERLSSYEQYF; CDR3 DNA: TGTGCCAGCAGTACGGAGCGCCTCAGCTCCTACGAGCAGTACTTC
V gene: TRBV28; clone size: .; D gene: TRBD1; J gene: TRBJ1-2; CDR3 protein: CASSLTTGANYGYTF; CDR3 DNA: TGTGCCAGCAGTTTAACGACAGGGGCTAACTATGGCTACACCTTC
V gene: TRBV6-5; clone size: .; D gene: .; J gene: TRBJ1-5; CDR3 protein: CASSTERQPQHF; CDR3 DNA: TGTGCCAGCAGTACAGAACGTCAGCCCCAGCATTTT
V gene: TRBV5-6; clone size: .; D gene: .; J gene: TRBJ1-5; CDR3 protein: CASSLQLGGPQHF; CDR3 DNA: TGTGCCAGCAGCTTGCAGCTGGGGGGGCCCCAGCATTTT
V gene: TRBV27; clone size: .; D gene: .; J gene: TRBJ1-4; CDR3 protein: CASARARKEKLFF; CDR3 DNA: TGTGCCAGCGCCCGGGCTCGGAAGGAAAAACTGTTTTTT
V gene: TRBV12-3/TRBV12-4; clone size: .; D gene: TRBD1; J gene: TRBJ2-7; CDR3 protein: CASSLSGGYEQYF; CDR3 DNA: TGTGCCAGCAGTTTATCAGGGGGCTACGAGCAGTACTTC
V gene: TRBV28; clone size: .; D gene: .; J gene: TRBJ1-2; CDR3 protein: CASSLFGGRGSRGYGYTF; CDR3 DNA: TGTGCCAGCAGTTTATTCGGGGGGCGGGGGAGCCGGGGCTATGGCTACACCTTC
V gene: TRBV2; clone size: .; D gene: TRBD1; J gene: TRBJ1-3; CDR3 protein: CASSSTGAADGNTIYF; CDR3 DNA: TGTGCCAGCAGTTCGACAGGGGCGGCTGATGGAAACACCATATATTTT
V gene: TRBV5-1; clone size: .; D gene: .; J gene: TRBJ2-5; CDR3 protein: CASSLGPSGPQETQYF; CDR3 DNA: TGCGCCAGCAGCTTGGGGCCGTCTGGGCCGCAAGAGACCCAGTACTTC
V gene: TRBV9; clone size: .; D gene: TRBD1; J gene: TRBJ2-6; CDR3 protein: CASSATGVGANVLTF; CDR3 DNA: TGTGCCAGCAGCGCTACAGGGGTCGGGGCCAACGTCCTGACTTTC
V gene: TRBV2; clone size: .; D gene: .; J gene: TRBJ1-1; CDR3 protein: CASSESDQGAFF; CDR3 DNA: TGTGCCAGCAGTGAATCGGATCAAGGAGCTTTCTTT
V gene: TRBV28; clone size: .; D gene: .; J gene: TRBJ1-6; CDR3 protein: CASRSRGGNSPLHF; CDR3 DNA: TGTGCCAGCAGGAGCAGGGGCGGAAATTCACCCCTCCACTTT
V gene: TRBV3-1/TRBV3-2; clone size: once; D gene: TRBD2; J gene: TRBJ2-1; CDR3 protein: CASSHSTSGRESEQFF; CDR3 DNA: TGTGCCAGCAGCCATTCGACTAGCGGGAGGGAGAGCGAGCAGTTCTTC
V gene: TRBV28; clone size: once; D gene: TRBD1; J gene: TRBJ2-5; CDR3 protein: CASNTRTGGIETQYF; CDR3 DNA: TGTGCCAGCAATACGAGGACAGGGGGCATAGAGACCCAGTACTTC
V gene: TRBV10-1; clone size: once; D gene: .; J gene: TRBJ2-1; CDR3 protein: CASSLTMSSYNEQFF; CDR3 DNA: TGCGCCAGCAGCCTAACTATGAGCTCCTACAATGAGCAGTTCTTC
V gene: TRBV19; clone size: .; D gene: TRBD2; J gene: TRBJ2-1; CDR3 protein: CASSGTSGRPLSEQFF; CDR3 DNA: TGTGCCAGTAGTGGAACTAGCGGGAGGCCCCTCAGTGAGCAGTTCTTC